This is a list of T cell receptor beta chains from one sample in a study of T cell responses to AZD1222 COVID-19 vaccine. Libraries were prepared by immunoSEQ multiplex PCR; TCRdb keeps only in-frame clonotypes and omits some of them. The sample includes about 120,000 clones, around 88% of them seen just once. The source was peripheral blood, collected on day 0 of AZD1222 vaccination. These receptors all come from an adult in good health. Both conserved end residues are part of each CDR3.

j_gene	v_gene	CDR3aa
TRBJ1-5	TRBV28	CASSGGNQPQHF
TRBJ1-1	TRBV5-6	CASSSDTELNTEAFF
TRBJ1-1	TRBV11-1	CASSFPLDRGSTEAFF
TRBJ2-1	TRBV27	CASRRVGGGAYNEQFF
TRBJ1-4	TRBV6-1	CASSEAPGGREKLFF
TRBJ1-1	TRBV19	CASSPNDRGTEAFF
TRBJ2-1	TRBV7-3	CASSLTSGQGLKNEQFF
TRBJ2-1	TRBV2	CASSREGPARFF
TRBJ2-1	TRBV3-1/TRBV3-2	CASSQDRGLAGVLYNEQFF
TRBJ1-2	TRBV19	CASSIDGPYGYTF
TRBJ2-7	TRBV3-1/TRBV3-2	CASSPAAGGYEQYF
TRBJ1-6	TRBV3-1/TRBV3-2	CASTTGTSSYSPLHF
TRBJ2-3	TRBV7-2	CASSLTAGGADTQYF
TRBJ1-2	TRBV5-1	CASSPGTAPNYGYTF
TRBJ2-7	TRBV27	CASSPRVIPMPPLGYEQYF
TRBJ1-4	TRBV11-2	CASSFRRGLGEKLFF
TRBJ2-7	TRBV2	CASTPDRRSYEQYF
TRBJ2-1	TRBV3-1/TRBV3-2	CASSPPGRAYNEQFF
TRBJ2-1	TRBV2	CASSGGLGVSEQFF
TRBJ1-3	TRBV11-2	CASSPNNLRFSGNTIYF
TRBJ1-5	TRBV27	CASSLRPGGNQPQHF
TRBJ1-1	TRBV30	CAWSNRGDTEAFF
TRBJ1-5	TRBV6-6	CASRQRGLNQPQHF
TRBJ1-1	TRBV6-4	CASSEGLNTEAFF
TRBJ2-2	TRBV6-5	CASRVGAGGTGELFF
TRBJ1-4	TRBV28	CASSPTGVTNEKLFF
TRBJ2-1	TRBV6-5	CASGRTSGPYNEQFF
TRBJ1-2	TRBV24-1	CATSDRGHSYGYTF
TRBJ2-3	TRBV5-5	CASSWGAYTDTQYF
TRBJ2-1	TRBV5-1	CASSNGNEQFF
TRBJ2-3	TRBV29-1	CSVEPSTDTQYF
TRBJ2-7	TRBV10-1	CASSESNRKSYEQYF
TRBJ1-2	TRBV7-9	CASSRNTGVNGYTF
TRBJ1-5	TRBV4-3	CASSQDLPRGGNQPQHF
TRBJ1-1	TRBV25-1	CASSDGRGQDTEAFF
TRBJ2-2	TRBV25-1	CASSPQGNTGELFF
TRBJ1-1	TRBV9	CASRPTGVNTEAFF
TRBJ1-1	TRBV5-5	CASSSTGKNTEAFF
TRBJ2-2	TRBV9	CASSPRQMNTGELFF
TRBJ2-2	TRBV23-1	CASSQGGSSTGELFF
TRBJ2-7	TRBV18	CASSPEGEQYF
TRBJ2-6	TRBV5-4	CASSGTGLSGANVLTF
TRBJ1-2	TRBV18	CASSPIQGAEGYTF
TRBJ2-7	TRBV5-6	CASSLALAGGLYSEQYF
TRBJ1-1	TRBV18	CASSRPALNTEAFF
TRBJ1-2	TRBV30	CAWSVLGRYGYTF
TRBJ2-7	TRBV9	CASSVGTRETYEQYF